A selection of T cell receptor beta chains follows, all from one sample in a study of blood T cell repertoires in COVID-19. Using immunoSEQ multiplex PCR, the repertoire was profiled, and TCRdb retains in-frame clones only, with some absent. The sample records hundreds of thousands of clones, around 90% being singletons. Specimen: PBMCs or T cells enriched from blood (not recorded which). These receptors all stem from a woman between 18 and 30 years old with acute COVID-19. Both conserved end residues are trimmed from each CDR3. Fields, in order: V gene, J gene, D gene, clone size, CDR3 protein. A D gene is named only where the DNA matches it firmly. Clone size appears in some rows only: once, few, many, or a class for an expanded clone.

>TRBV7-9|TRBJ1-5|NA|NA
ASSLGSRDSNQPQH
>TRBV9|TRBJ2-5|TRBD1|NA
ASSVATGGGETQY
>TRBV7-3|TRBJ2-7|TRBD1|NA
ASSSSGGLAYEQY
>TRBV28|TRBJ1-3|NA|NA
ASSYSDTIGNTIY
>TRBV18|TRBJ2-5|TRBD2|once
ASSPITSGVQETQY
>TRBV7-9|TRBJ1-2|TRBD1|NA
ASSGATGGLGDYGYT
>TRBV19|TRBJ2-5|TRBD1|NA
ASSPRDRTLGSKETQY
>TRBV3-1/TRBV3-2|TRBJ2-2|TRBD2|NA
ASSQDLVVIWTSGTNTGELF
>TRBV6-1|TRBJ1-6|TRBD1|NA
ASSDGQGSNSPLH
>TRBV18|TRBJ1-5|TRBD1|once
ASSPSGQGYQPQH
>TRBV11-3|TRBJ2-1|TRBD1|NA
ASSLESLGQVGNEQF
>TRBV27|TRBJ2-1|NA|NA
ASSSPGDHDEQF
>TRBV5-1|TRBJ1-1|TRBD1|NA
ASSLGDRGTEAF
>TRBV28|TRBJ2-5|NA|NA
ASGTGDTETQY
>TRBV10-3|TRBJ2-2|TRBD2|NA
AISEASGSIMTGELF
>TRBV9|TRBJ2-1|TRBD2|NA
ASTSGSYNEQF
>TRBV21-1|TRBJ2-1|NA|NA
ASSIPTGGRNNEQF
>TRBV28|TRBJ2-1|TRBD2|NA
ASRGGREAHNEQF
>TRBV9|TRBJ2-7|TRBD1|NA
ASSRQGAYYEQY
>TRBV19|TRBJ1-1|NA|NA
ASPRVRAF
>TRBV27|TRBJ1-2|TRBD1|NA
ASKGTGAYGYT
>TRBV27|TRBJ1-5|TRBD1|NA
ASSPGTVNQPQH
>TRBV5-1|TRBJ2-5|NA|NA
ASSLHFAGETQY
>TRBV28|TRBJ1-6|NA|few
ASSPHFGQNSPLH
>TRBV7-6|TRBJ2-1|NA|once
ASSLIKTGSYNEQF
>TRBV3-1/TRBV3-2|TRBJ1-6|NA|NA
ASSQDSGLVLH
>TRBV18|TRBJ1-2|NA|NA
ASSPGDSISD
>TRBV7-9|TRBJ2-1|TRBD2|NA
ASSLTGTTYNEQF
>TRBV7-3|TRBJ2-1|TRBD2|NA
ASSLSGGNEQF
>TRBV7-9|TRBJ1-2|NA|NA
ASSLGDRGPRAYSYT
>TRBV7-2|TRBJ2-7|TRBD2|NA
ASSPSAAGDSYEQY
>TRBV6-4|TRBJ1-2|TRBD1|once
ASSDYRGYGYT
>TRBV7-2|TRBJ2-7|NA|NA
ASSLALPGVGEQY
>TRBV19|TRBJ2-7|NA|NA
ASSIGGYEQY
>TRBV7-9|TRBJ1-4|TRBD1|NA
ASSLGPGTGDEKLF
>TRBV27|TRBJ1-6|NA|NA
ASSLVPWRDNSPLH
>TRBV19|TRBJ2-2|NA|once
ASSPGGAVPGELF
>TRBV30|TRBJ2-1|NA|NA
AWSVTRGEQF
>TRBV7-9|TRBJ1-2|NA|NA
ASSLAAGYYGYT
>TRBV7-2|TRBJ2-2|TRBD2|NA
ASIWTSGSTGELF
>TRBV28|TRBJ1-5|TRBD1|NA
ASSFMGQGYSNQPQH
>TRBV18|TRBJ2-7|TRBD1|NA
ASSPGGDRGYEQY
>TRBV13|TRBJ2-7|TRBD1|NA
ASSLGQGNEQY
>TRBV19|TRBJ2-1|TRBD2|few
ASSGLVAGGNEQF
>TRBV28|TRBJ2-3|NA|NA
ASRAGRATDTQY